This T cell receptor beta chain derives from a study of human T cells and chemical hapten exposure. This clonotype was found a few times. Time point described: patch test 2, 6 weeks after DPC sensitization. Sample treatment: therapeutic diphenylcyclopropenone sensitization with weekly scalp DPC. The germline V and J ends were trimmed by 1 base and 0 bases, with 11 bases remaining between them. CDR1 is SGHKS and CDR2 is YYEKEE in the germline V gene (reference sequence). CDR3 length: 16 residues. As the library was built, unique molecular identifiers were attached to individual cDNA molecules. A single record per CDR3 protein comes from TCRdb applying MiXCR to the RACE reads. This table holds under 85,000 distinct CDR3 sequences, under 13% found once.

The sequenced sample was whole blood, obtained in connection with sensitization to the hapten diphenylcyclopropenone (DPC). The clonotype originates from a woman in her forties or fifties with alopecia areata. Some clones in this sample may be carry-over from other donors' samples. The genes are TRBV5-5 and TRBJ1-3; D unclear. This CDR3 is CASSLSALDSGNTIYF. As DNA, the CDR3 is TGTGCCAGCAGCTTGTCGGCTCTGGACTCTGGAAACACCATATATTTT. The full variable domain, completed using reference TRBV5-5 and TRBJ1-3, is DAGVTQSPTHLIKTRGQQVTLRCSPISGHKSVSWYQQVLGQGPQFIFQYYEKEERGRGNFPDRFSARQFPNYSSELNVNALLLGDSALYLCASSLSALDSGNTIYFGEGSWLTVV.